The T cell receptor beta chain described here comes from a study of cytomegalovirus exposure and HLA in healthy donors. Study results and limitations: Cytomegalovirus association was listed for 170 or so TCR beta chains. A classifier reportedly called cytomegalovirus status with high sensitivity and specificity. In vitro checks showed that three CMV-associated chains really do target CMV antigens.

The CDR3 contains 16 residues. J was trimmed by 8 bases and V by 3 bases; bases with no gene match: 13. The germline CDR1 and CDR2 sequences are SGHTS and YDEGEE. TCRdb keeps only in-frame clones here, not all; method: immunoSEQ multiplex PCR. Of some 140,000 clones in the sample, approximately 85% were seen once. Of note for this clone: Antigen specificity is unknown.

The sequence came from a woman aged 30 to 39 in good health and CMV-seronegative. J is TRBJ2-1 and V is TRBV5-8; 8 positions agree with TRBD1. The sequenced sample consisted of PBMCs. CDR3 protein: CASSSGQGAPVDEQFF. CDR3 nucleotide sequence: TGTGCCAGCAGCTCAGGACAGGGCGCCCCTGTGGATGAGCAGTTCTTC.